This is a list of T cell receptor beta chains from one sample in a study of blood T cells in healthy people across ages. TCRdb ran MiXCR on the 5' RACE reads and lists one entry per CDR3 protein. The sample has 2 million or so distinct CDR3 sequences, 49% seen once. The sample taken for sequencing was blood. These receptors were obtained from a woman aged 40 to 49 in good health. CDR3s include the opening cysteine and the closing phenylalanine or tryptophan. A D gene is named only where the DNA matches it firmly. Some rows have no size entry. The others give once, few or many, or a class for an expanded clone.

J gene	D gene	V gene	clone size	CDR3 DNA	CDR3 protein
TRBJ1-2	-	TRBV3-1	-	TGTGCCAGCAGCCACAACAGGGCGGTGGGCTACACCTTC	CASSHNRAVGYTF
TRBJ2-3	-	TRBV7-2	few	TGTGCCAGCAGCTTACTCTCCGCAACAGATACGCAGTATTTT	CASSLLSATDTQYF
TRBJ2-4	TRBD2	TRBV25-1	few	TGTGCCAGCAGTGAATACAGCCGGGGGGAAAACATTCAGTACTTC	CASSEYSRGENIQYF
TRBJ2-1	-	TRBV6-1	-	TGTGCCAGCCACAGGGCCGGGATCAATGAGCAGTTCTTC	CASHRAGINEQFF
TRBJ2-5	TRBD1	TRBV25-1	-	TGTGCCAGCAGGGACAGGCAGGGGGCTGAGACCCAGTACTTC	CASRDRQGAETQYF
TRBJ1-4	TRBD1	TRBV24-1	-	TGTGCCACCAGTGTGGGGGACAGTAATGAAAAACTGTTTTTT	CATSVGDSNEKLFF
TRBJ1-4	-	TRBV7-9	-	TGTGCCAGCAGCGGCCCGGCGAGGACTAATGAAAAACTGTTTTTT	CASSGPARTNEKLFF
TRBJ2-3	-	TRBV7-2	few	TGTGCCAGCAGCTTGGATTGGGGGGCAGATACGCAGTATTTT	CASSLDWGADTQYF
TRBJ1-1	TRBD1	TRBV12-3/TRBV12-4	-	TGTGCCAGCAGTTTAGCAGGGGGCTCCGGGCACACTGAAGCTTTCTTT	CASSLAGGSGHTEAFF
TRBJ2-1	TRBD2	TRBV5-1	-	TGCGCCAGCAGCTTGGTGGCGGGGGGCTACCACAATGAGCAGTTCTTC	CASSLVAGGYHNEQFF
TRBJ2-7	-	TRBV11-2	-	TGTGCCAGCAGCTTAGTATTTGGAGGGGCCAGCTACGAGCAGTACTTC	CASSLVFGGASYEQYF